Below, 25 T cell receptor beta chains from the same sample are listed, as sequenced in a study of neurological immune-mediated disorders. A single record per CDR3 protein comes from TCRdb applying MiXCR to the 5' RACE reads. The sample consists of under 20,000 distinct CDR3 sequences, under 15% of them appearing once. The sample comprised PBMCs. The receptors come from a man in his sixties with HTLV-1-associated myelopathy (HAM/TSP).

This clonotype was recorded at least ten times. This chain connects TRBV20-1 to TRBJ2-2, with 8 nucleotides matching TRBD2. This CDR3 spans 16 amino acids. Germline lookup yields CDR1 DFQATT and CDR2 SNEGSKA (reference sequence). Trimming removed 0 bases from V and 7 bases from J; junction bases left unmatched: 10. CDR3 loop: CSAREAGAINDGELFF. The CDR3 DNA reads TGCAGTGCTAGAGAAGCGGGGGCCATCAACGACGGGGAGCTGTTTTTT.

This clonotype was counted at least ten times. The chain combines TRBV12-3 or TRBV12-4 with TRBJ2-1; 16 bases map to TRBD2. V lost 6 bases to trimming and J lost 12 bases; unmatched junction nucleotides: 5. This CDR3 has 14 amino acids. This CDR3 is CASSLGTSGGAQFF. The CDR3 nucleotides are TGTGCCAGCAGCCTCGGGACTAGCGGGGGGGCGCAGTTCTTC.

This clonotype was picked up many times. The V call is TRBV18, the J call TRBJ2-5; a weak D match, TRBD2 (5 bases). With 0 bases removed from V and 4 bases from J, the gap between germline ends came to 9 bases. The CDR3 loop spans 14 amino acids. Germline V gene data show CDR1 as KGHSH and CDR2 as LQKENI. Here the CDR3 reads CASSPPREGETQYF. The DNA of the CDR3 is TGTGCCAGCTCACCACCCCGGGAAGGAGAGACCCAGTACTTC.

This clonotype appeared many times. This chain uses TRBV29-1 with TRBJ2-5, with D possibly TRBD2 on 5 matching bases. Per germline, CDR1 SQVTM and CDR2 ANQGSEA. The germline V and J ends were trimmed by 7 bases and 8 bases, with 20 bases remaining between them. This CDR3 comprises 13 residues. The CDR3 here is CSANEGGPVTQYF. CDR3 sequence (DNA): TGCAGCGCTAACGAGGGCGGCCCGGTAACCCAGTACTTC. Combining the CDR3 with reference TRBV29-1 and TRBJ2-5 gives the whole variable domain SAVISQKPSRDICQRGTSLTIQCQVDSQVTMMFWYRQQPGQSLTLIATANQGSEATYESGFVIDKFPISRPNLTFSTLTVSNMSPEDSSIYLCSANEGGPVTQYFGPGTRLLVL.

The chain joins TRBV20-1 to TRBJ2-3; TRBD2 matches 14 bases. The CDR3 has 14 amino acids. In germline, CDR1 is DFQATT, CDR2 SNEGSKA (reference sequence). V was pared by 6 bases and J by 5 bases, with 4 bases of the junction left unmatched. CDR3 loop: CSARTSGGLDTQYF. The CDR3 coding sequence is TGCAGTGCAAGGACTAGCGGGGGGTTAGATACGCAGTATTTT.

In the case of this clonotype: A read error is possible here, since a much larger clone lies one base away. The V gene is TRBV5-1, the J gene TRBJ2-2; D is perhaps TRBD1 or TRBD2 (6 bases each). The CDR3 is 18 residues long. V was pared by 4 bases and J by 4 bases, with 23 bases between. CDR1 and CDR2 (germline): SGHRS, YFSETQ. CDR3 in amino acids: CASSPEGQGRSGTGELFF. The CDR3 coding sequence is TGCGCCAGCAGCCCGGAAGGGCAGGGGAGGTCTGGCACCGGGGAGCTGTTTTTT.

A word on this clonotype: Sequence at one end of the junction differs from germline and may be a read error. CDR3 sequence reads: CVSSFLTVTSEQFF. CDR3 nucleotide sequence: TGTGTCAGCAGCTTTTTGACAGTGACCAGTGAGCAGTTCTTC. The rearrangement uses TRBV7-2 and TRBJ2-1; D is perhaps TRBD1 (5 bases). The germline V gene has CDR1 SGHTA and CDR2 FQGNSA. The length of the CDR3 is 14 residues.

This clonotype was detected ten times or more. V gene TRBV20-1 combines with J gene TRBJ2-5; unclear D gene. V dropped 0 bases and J dropped 4 bases, with 3 bases sitting between them. This CDR3 has 11 residues. Looked up from germline, CDR1 is DFQATT and CDR2 is SNEGSKA (reference sequence). The CDR3 DNA sequence: TGCAGTGCTAGAGATCGAGAGACCCAGTACTTC. This sequence encodes CSARDRETQYF.

In its sample, this clonotype was seen many times. This chain joins TRBV7-2 and TRBJ2-2; 7 positions match TRBD2. CDR1 is SGHTA, CDR2 FQGNSA, per germline. The CDR3 spans 16 residues. The V and J ends lost 2 bases and 4 bases, in that order; junction bases with no gene match: 7. The CDR3 here is CASSLSAGDTTGELFF. CDR3 nucleotide sequence: TGTGCCAGCAGCTTATCTGCGGGGGATACCACCGGGGAGCTGTTTTTT. The variable domain in full, completed from reference TRBV7-2 and TRBJ2-2, reads GAGVSQSPSNKVTEKGKDVELRCDPISGHTALYWYRQSLGQGLEFLIYFQGNSAPDKSGLPSDRFSAERTGGSVSTLTIQRTQQEDSAVYLCASSLSAGDTTGELFFGEGSRLTVL.

This clonotype was recorded at least ten times. V usage is TRBV3-1 and J usage is TRBJ2-7; D is unresolved. The CDR3 has 14 amino acids. Trimming removed 0 bases at V and 9 bases at J, with 15 bases between. From germline, CDR1 is LGHDT and CDR2 YNNKEL (reference sequence). The CDR3 spells CASSQDLDRTTQYF. CDR3 coding DNA: TGTGCCAGCAGCCAAGATTTGGACCGTACAACGCAGTACTTC.

There are many counts of this clonotype. The chain has TRBV18 and TRBJ2-7, with D perhaps given as TRBD1 or TRBD2 (6 bases each). Germline CDR1 and CDR2: KGHSH and LQKENI. The CDR3 has 13 amino acids. V lost 3 bases to trimming and J lost 6 bases, with 12 bases between them. The CDR3: CASSPQKGGEQYF. The CDR3 nucleotides read TGTGCCAGCTCACCTCAGAAGGGGGGCGAGCAGTACTTC.

In the case of this clonotype: Germline is not matched at one junction end, which may reflect a read error. The chain has TRBV11-2 and TRBJ2-1; D gene ambiguous. CDR3 length: 12 residues. Germline V lookup: CDR1 SGHAT, CDR2 FQNNGV. The CDR3 region is CVSSLIFNEQFF. The CDR3 DNA reads as TGTGTCAGCAGCTTAATTTTCAATGAGCAGTTCTTC.

This clonotype was recorded many times. The gene calls are TRBV7-2 and TRBJ2-3, with 9 bases fitting TRBD2. Germline CDR1 reads SGHTA; CDR2 reads FQGNSA. V shed 1 base, J shed 0 bases, and the junction held 5 bases outside the gene matches. The CDR3 runs to 17 residues. The CDR3 loop is CASSLVSGGMSTDTQYF. The CDR3 nucleotides read TGTGCCAGCAGCTTAGTCAGCGGGGGGATGAGCACAGATACGCAGTATTTT.

This clonotype was found many times. The chain employs TRBV12-3 or TRBV12-4 and TRBJ2-2, with 10 bases matching TRBD1. The CDR3 loop spans 16 amino acids. Trimming took 5 bases from V and 5 from J; bases not matched to a gene: 8. CDR3 sequence: CASSLGQGVSTGELFF. The CDR3 region has the DNA TGTGCCAGCAGTCTAGGACAGGGGGTTAGTACCGGGGAGCTGTTTTTT.

This clonotype was counted at least ten times. In DNA form, the CDR3 reads TGTGCCAGCAGTTTCGTCCGGAACACTGAAGCTTTCTTT. This gives the protein CASSFVRNTEAFF. The chain combines TRBV27 with TRBJ1-1; D gene unclear. Trimming left V 3 bases short and J 1 base short, with 6 bases between. Germline values: CDR1 MNHEY, CDR2 SMNVEV (reference sequence). The CDR3 is made up of 13 amino acids.

This clonotype was counted many times. The chain uses TRBV20-1 and TRBJ2-5; D uncertain. This CDR3 comprises 11 residues. The V gene's germline CDR1 is DFQATT and CDR2 SNEGSKA (reference sequence). The V end lost 3 bases, the J end lost 4 bases, and 6 bases lay between the germline ends. CDR3 residues: CSASLSETQYF. The CDR3 bases are TGCAGTGCTAGCCTATCAGAGACCCAGTACTTC.

This clonotype is classed as large. V gene TRBV20-1 combines with J gene TRBJ2-1, with 8 bases that match TRBD2. Germline V CDR1 and CDR2: DFQATT, SNEGSKA (reference sequence). This CDR3 has 15 amino acids. The ends lost 3 bases at V and 6 bases at J; junction bases unmatched: 10. The CDR3: CSASRSSGFSNEQFF. The CDR3 DNA sequence: TGCAGTGCTAGTCGGTCTAGCGGGTTTAGCAATGAGCAGTTCTTC.

A remark on this clonotype: One base away lies a much larger clone, so this may be a sequencing read error. The genes are TRBV20-1 and TRBJ1-3, with D possibly matching TRBD1 (5 bases). CDR1 DFQATT and CDR2 SNEGSKA come from the germline V gene (reference sequence). CDR3 length equals 14 residues. V was cut by 0 bases and J by 8 bases, with 14 bases left in between. This CDR3 reads CSARDGTRCHTIYF. The DNA for the CDR3 is TGCAGTGCTAGAGATGGGACGCGGTGCCACACCATATATTTT.

This clonotype was seen at least ten times. J is TRBJ1-3 and V is TRBV20-1, with TRBD1 identical over 7 bases. Germline CDR1 DFQATT, CDR2 SNEGSKA (reference sequence). V shed 6 bases and J 2 bases; nucleotides not matched to a gene: 1. The CDR3 consists of 12 residues. The CDR3 region has the DNA TGCAGTGCCCAGGGGGCTGGAAACACCATATATTTT. Translation: CSAQGAGNTIYF.

Comment on this clonotype: A much larger clone sits a single nucleotide away, making a read error possible. The CDR3 is CASSVAGLHNEKFF. DNA of the CDR3: TGTGCCAGCAGCGTAGCTGGGCTTCACAATGAGAAGTTCTTC. This chain links TRBV9 with TRBJ2-1; no definite D call. Per germline, CDR1 SGDLS and CDR2 YYNGEE. This CDR3 region has 14 residues.

This clonotype was seen repeatedly, ten times or more. The genes are TRBV27 and TRBJ2-7; no firm D call. The germline V gene has CDR1 MNHEY and CDR2 SMNVEV (reference sequence). The ends were cut back, 5 bases at V and 3 bases at J, with 2 bases in the middle. This CDR3 spans 10 amino acids. The CDR3 spells CASSVYEQYF. The CDR3 DNA follows: TGTGCCAGCAGTGTCTACGAGCAGTACTTC.

This clonotype has at least ten counts. The V call is TRBV27, the J call TRBJ1-5; D remains unclear. Germline V gives CDR1 MNHEY, CDR2 SMNVEV (reference sequence). V lost 0 bases and J lost 6, with 12 bases in between. CDR3 length equals 15 residues. The CDR3: CASSLSTARGQPQHF. CDR3 sequence (DNA): TGTGCCAGCAGTTTATCCACTGCCCGGGGTCAGCCCCAGCATTTT.

This clonotype was found many times. V usage is TRBV10-3 and J usage is TRBJ2-5, with unresolved D. Trimming removed 5 bases at V and 5 bases at J, with 9 bases between. CDR1 and CDR2 from the germline V gene are ENHRY and SYGVKD. This CDR3 contains 12 residues. The CDR3 spells CAISKEKETQYF. The CDR3 DNA reads TGTGCCATCAGTAAAGAGAAGGAGACCCAGTACTTC.

Relative to its sample, this clonotype is medium-sized. The CDR3 loop is CSASDRGNEQFF. The CDR3 DNA reads as TGCAGTGCTAGCGACAGGGGGAATGAGCAGTTCTTC. The chain uses TRBV20-1 and TRBJ2-1; 9 bases line up with TRBD1. Germline CDR1 reads DFQATT; CDR2 reads SNEGSKA (reference sequence). This CDR3 comprises 12 residues. V lost 3 bases to trimming and J lost 7 bases; unmatched junction nucleotides: 1.

This clonotype was counted ten times or more. This chain connects TRBV27 to TRBJ1-5; D gene unclear. With 5 bases removed from V and 4 bases from J, the gap between germline ends came to 12 bases. CDR3 length equals 14 residues. Germline CDR1 and CDR2: MNHEY and SMNVEV (reference sequence). The CDR3 nucleotides read TGTGCCAGCAGTGCATGGGTGTCTAATCAGCCCCAGCATTTT. Encoded protein: CASSAWVSNQPQHF.